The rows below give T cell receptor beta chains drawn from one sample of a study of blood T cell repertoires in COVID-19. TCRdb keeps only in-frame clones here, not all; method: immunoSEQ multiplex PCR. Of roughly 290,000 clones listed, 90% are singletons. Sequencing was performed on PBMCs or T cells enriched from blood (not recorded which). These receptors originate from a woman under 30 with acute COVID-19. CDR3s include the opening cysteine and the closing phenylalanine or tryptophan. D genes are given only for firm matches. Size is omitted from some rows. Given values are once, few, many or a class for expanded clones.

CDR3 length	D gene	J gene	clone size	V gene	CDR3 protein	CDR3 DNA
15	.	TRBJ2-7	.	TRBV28	CASRRASITSDEQYF	TGTGCCAGCAGGCGGGCTTCTATCACCTCGGACGAGCAGTACTTC
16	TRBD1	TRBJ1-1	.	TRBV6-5	CASSYTHSDRDTEAFF	TGTGCCAGCAGTTACACACATTCGGACAGGGACACTGAAGCTTTCTTT
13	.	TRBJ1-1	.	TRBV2	CASNLQMNTEAFF	TGTGCCAGCAATCTACAGATGAACACTGAAGCTTTCTTT
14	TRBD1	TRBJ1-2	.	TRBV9	CASSVGQANYGYTF	TGTGCCAGCAGCGTCGGACAGGCAAACTATGGCTACACCTTC
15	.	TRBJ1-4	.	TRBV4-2	CASSQDSSEGEKLFF	TGTGCCAGCAGCCAAGATTCCTCAGAGGGTGAAAAACTGTTTTTT
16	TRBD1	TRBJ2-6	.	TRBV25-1	CASSERQGVGANVLTF	TGTGCCAGCAGTGAACGGCAGGGGGTTGGGGCCAACGTCCTGACTTTC
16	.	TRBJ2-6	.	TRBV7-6	CASSLGGVSGANVLTF	TGTGCCAGCAGCTTAGGGGGAGTCTCTGGGGCCAACGTCCTGACTTTC
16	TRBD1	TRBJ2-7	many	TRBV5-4	CASSLYEGTGAYEQYF	TGTGCCAGCAGCTTGTACGAGGGGACAGGGGCCTACGAGCAGTACTTC
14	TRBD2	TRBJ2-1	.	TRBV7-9	CASSNSGGYNEQFF	TGTGCCAGCAGTAATAGCGGGGGGTACAATGAGCAGTTCTTC
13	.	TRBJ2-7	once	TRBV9	CASSVGSSYEQYF	TGTGCCAGCAGCGTCGGGAGCTCCTACGAGCAGTACTTC
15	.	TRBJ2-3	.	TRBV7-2	CASSRPVAQGDTQYF	TGTGCCAGCAGCAGACCAGTAGCGCAAGGGGATACGCAGTATTTT
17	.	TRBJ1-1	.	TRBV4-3	CASSQDSAGAGDTEAFF	TGCGCCAGCAGCCAAGACTCGGCGGGGGCGGGGGACACTGAAGCTTTCTTT
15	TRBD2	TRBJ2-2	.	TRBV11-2	CASSLLREGTGELFF	TGTGCCAGCAGCTTATTAAGGGAGGGGACCGGGGAGCTGTTTTTT
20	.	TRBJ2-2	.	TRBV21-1	CASINTNRAPPGPNTGELFF	TGTGCCAGCATCAACACAAACAGGGCCCCCCCAGGCCCGAACACCGGGGAGCTGTTTTTT
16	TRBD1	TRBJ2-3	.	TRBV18	CASRRSGRGSADTQYF	TGTGCCAGCCGACGAAGTGGCAGGGGGTCGGCAGATACGCAGTATTTT
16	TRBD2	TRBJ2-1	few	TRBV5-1	CASKSTAGGAYNEQFF	TGCGCCAGCAAATCAACAGCGGGAGGCGCCTACAATGAGCAGTTCTTC
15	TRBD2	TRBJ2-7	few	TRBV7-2	CASSFSPGSGYEQYF	TGTGCCAGCAGCTTCTCTCCCGGTAGCGGGTACGAGCAGTACTTC
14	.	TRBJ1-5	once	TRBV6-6	CASSYRGGGQPQHF	TGTGCCAGCAGTTATCGGGGTGGGGGCCAGCCCCAGCATTTT
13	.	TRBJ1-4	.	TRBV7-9	CASSWGPTDTLFF	TGTGCCAGCAGCTGGGGCCCGACAGATACACTGTTTTTT
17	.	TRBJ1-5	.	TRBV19	CASSREVETSGNQPQHF	TGTGCCAGTAGTAGGGAGGTGGAAACAAGTGGCAATCAGCCCCAGCATTTT
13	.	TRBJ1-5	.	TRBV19	CASSSQREQPQHF	TGTGCCAGTAGTAGTCAAAGGGAGCAGCCCCAGCATTTT
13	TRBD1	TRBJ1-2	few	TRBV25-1	CASSGQGIDGYTF	TGTGCCAGCAGTGGACAGGGTATTGATGGCTACACCTTC
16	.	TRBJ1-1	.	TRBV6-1	CASSAIQFVENTEAFF	TGTGCCAGCAGTGCTATCCAATTCGTCGAGAACACTGAAGCTTTCTTT
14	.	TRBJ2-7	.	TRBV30	CAWSGGVGTYEQYF	TGTGCCTGGAGTGGCGGGGTGGGGACCTACGAGCAGTACTTC
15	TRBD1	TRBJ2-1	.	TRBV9	CASSGDRAGYNEQFF	TGTGCCAGCAGCGGGGACAGGGCGGGGTACAATGAGCAGTTCTTC
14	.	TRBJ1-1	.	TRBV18	CASSANSGNTEAFF	TGTGCCAGCTCAGCCAATAGCGGGAACACTGAAGCTTTCTTT
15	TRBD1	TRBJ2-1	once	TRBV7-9	CASSSPGTGYNEQFF	TGTGCCAGCAGCTCCCCCGGGACAGGGTACAATGAGCAGTTCTTC
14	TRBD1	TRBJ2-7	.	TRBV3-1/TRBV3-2	CASSHGQVSYEQYF	TGTGCCAGCAGCCATGGACAGGTGTCCTACGAGCAGTACTTC